This T cell receptor (beta chain) comes out of a study of blood T cell repertoires in COVID-19. The table came from immunoSEQ multiplex PCR; TCRdb's copy has only in-frame clones and leaves some out. There are 350,000 to 400,000 clones in the sample; around 89% occur only once, and around 1.2% lies in the top ten. This CDR3 region has 13 residues. The V end lost 0 bases, the J end lost 7 bases, and 9 bases lay between the germline ends. The germline CDR1 and CDR2 sequences are MNHEY and SVGAGI. In the case of this clone: Distinct nucleotide sequences in the sample also encode this CDR3.

Sequenced material: PBMCs or T cells enriched from blood (not recorded which). This chain links TRBV6-5 with TRBJ1-1, with TRBD1 as a possible D gene (6 bases). The sequence came from a woman younger than 35 who had recovered from COVID-19. In DNA form, the CDR3 reads TGTGCCAGCAGTTACTCTAGGGGGTTTGAAGCTTTCTTT. Amino acid sequence: CASSYSRGFEAFF.